This T cell receptor beta chain appears in the sequencing data of a study of tumor and adjacent non-tumor tissue in lung cancer. The library came from three nested PCR rounds adapted from ARM-PCR protocols. TCRdb reanalysed the multiplex PCR reads using MiXCR and keeps one entry per CDR3 protein. Of around 79,000 distinct CDR3 sequences in the sample, roughly 72% are singletons; the top ten hold approximately 9.5%. Note on this clonotype: The junction and the germline gene differ at one end; a read error may be behind it.

Germline CDR1 reads DFQATT; CDR2 reads SNEGSKA (reference sequence). The CDR3 extends over 16 amino acids. The template was RNA from unsorted bulk tissue. The receptor's source is a woman in her forties with non-small cell lung cancer. Material: lung tumor tissue. This rearrangement joins TRBV20-1 to TRBJ1-1, with 8 bases that match TRBD1. CDR3 residues: CSTRTSETGVNTEAFF. The CDR3 nucleotides are TGCAGTACTAGAACTTCCGAGACAGGGGTAAACACTGAAGCTTTCTTT.